Detailed here is one T cell receptor beta chain. What it binds is unknown. This specimen belongs to a study of cytomegalovirus exposure and HLA in healthy donors. Study-wide findings and caveats: By HLA locus, TCR association rates varied in a later analysis, with DRB1 showing the most and HLA-C the fewest.

The CDR3 length is 18 residues. The V and J ends lost 1 base and 0 bases respectively, with 19 bases between them. CDR1 is SEHNR and CDR2 is FQNEAQ in the germline V gene (reference sequence). Both 60 Vbeta primers and 13 Jbeta primers went into the PCR. Assay used: immunoSEQ multiplex PCR; TCRdb lists only in-frame clones, some missing. This sample carries tens of thousands of clones, 76% of them seen once, and the ten largest clones take 1.1% to 1.5%. The clonotype comes from a male donor in good health and CMV-seronegative. What was sequenced was PBMCs. The chain has TRBV7-9 and TRBJ2-7; D is possibly TRBD1 (6 bases). The CDR3 loop reads CASSLEVGGGTSSYEQYF. The CDR3 region has the DNA TGTGCCAGCAGCTTAGAGGTTGGGGGCGGAACAAGCTCCTACGAGCAGTACTTC.